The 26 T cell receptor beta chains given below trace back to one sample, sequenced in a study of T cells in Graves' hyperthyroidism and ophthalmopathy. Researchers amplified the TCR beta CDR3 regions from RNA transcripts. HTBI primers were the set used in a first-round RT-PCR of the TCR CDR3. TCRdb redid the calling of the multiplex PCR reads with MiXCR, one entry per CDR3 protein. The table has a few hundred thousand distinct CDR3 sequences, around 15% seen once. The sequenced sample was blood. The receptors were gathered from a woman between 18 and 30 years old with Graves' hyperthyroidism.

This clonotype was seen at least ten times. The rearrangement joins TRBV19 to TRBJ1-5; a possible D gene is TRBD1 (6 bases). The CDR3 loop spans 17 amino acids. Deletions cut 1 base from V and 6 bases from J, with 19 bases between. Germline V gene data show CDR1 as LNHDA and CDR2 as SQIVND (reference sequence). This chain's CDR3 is CASSIARRTAYSQPQHF. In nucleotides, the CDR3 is TGTGCCAGTAGTATAGCTAGACGGACAGCGTATAGTCAGCCCCAGCATTTT.

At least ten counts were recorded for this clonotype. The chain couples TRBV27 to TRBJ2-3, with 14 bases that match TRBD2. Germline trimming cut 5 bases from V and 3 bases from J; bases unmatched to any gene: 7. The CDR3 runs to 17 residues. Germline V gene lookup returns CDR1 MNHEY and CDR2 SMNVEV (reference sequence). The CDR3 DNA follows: TGTGCCAGCAGTACCCGGACTAGCGGGAGGAGTACAGATACGCAGTATTTT. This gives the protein CASSTRTSGRSTDTQYF.

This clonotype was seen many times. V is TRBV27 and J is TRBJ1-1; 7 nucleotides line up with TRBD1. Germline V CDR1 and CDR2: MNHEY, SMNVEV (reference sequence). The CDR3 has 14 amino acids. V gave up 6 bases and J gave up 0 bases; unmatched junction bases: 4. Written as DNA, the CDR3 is TGTGCCAGCAGACGACAGGGTGTGAACACTGAAGCTTTCTTT. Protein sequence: CASRRQGVNTEAFF.

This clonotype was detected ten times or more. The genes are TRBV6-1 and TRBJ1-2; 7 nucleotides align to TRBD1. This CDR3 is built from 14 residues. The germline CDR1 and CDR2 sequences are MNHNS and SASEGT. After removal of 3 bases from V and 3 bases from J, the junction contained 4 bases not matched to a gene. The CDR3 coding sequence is TGTGCCAGCAGTGATCAGGGGGGATACTATGGCTACACCTTC. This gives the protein CASSDQGGYYGYTF.

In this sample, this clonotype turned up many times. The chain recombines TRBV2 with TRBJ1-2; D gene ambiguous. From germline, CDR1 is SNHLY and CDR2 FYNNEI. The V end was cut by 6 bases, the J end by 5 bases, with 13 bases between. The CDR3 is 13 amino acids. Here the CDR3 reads CASRREGGYGYTF. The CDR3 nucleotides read TGTGCCAGCAGGCGGGAAGGCGGATATGGCTACACCTTC.

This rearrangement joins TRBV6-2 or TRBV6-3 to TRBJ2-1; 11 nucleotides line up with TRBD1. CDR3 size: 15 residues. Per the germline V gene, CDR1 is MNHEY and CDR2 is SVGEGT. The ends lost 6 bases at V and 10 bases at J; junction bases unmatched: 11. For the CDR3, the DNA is TGTGCCAGCAGAACCGGACAGGGGGCGCTTATAGAGCAGTTCTTC. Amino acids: CASRTGQGALIEQFF.

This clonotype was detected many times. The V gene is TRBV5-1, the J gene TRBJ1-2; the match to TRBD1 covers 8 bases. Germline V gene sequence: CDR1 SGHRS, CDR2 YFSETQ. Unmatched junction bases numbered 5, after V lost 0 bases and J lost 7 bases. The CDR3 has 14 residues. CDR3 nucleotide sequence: TGCGCCAGCAGCTTGGAGCCAGGGGGCTTTGGCTACACCTTC. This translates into CASSLEPGGFGYTF.

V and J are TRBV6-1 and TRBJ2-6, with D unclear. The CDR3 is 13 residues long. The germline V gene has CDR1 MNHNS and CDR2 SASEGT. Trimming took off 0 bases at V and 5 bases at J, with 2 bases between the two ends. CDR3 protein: CASSEARANVLTF. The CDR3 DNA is TGTGCCAGCAGTGAAGCTCGGGCCAACGTCCTGACTTTC.

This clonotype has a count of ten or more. The CDR3 loop is CSVQRQGVNEQFF. Here the CDR3 DNA reads TGCAGCGTTCAGAGACAGGGGGTGAATGAGCAGTTCTTC. This chain connects TRBV29-1 to TRBJ2-1; 9 positions agree with TRBD1. The length of the CDR3 is 13 residues. V was clipped by 5 bases and J by 7 bases; unmatched bases: 6. CDR1 and CDR2 (germline): SQVTM, ANQGSEA.

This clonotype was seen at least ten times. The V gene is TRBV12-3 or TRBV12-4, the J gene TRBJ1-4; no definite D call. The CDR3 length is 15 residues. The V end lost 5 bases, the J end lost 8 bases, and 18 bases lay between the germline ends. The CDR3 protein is CASSEEGPGTEKLFF. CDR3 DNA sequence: TGTGCCAGCAGTGAAGAGGGTCCGGGTACCGAAAAACTGTTTTTT.

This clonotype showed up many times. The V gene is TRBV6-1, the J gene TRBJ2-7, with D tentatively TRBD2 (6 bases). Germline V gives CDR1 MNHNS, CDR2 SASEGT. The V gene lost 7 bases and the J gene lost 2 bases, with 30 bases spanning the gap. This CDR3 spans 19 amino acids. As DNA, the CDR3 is TGTGCCAGCATGACCCTGGGTGGGGAGTTCGGAGGGGTCGCCTACGAGCAGTACGTC. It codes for CASMTLGGEFGGVAYEQYV.

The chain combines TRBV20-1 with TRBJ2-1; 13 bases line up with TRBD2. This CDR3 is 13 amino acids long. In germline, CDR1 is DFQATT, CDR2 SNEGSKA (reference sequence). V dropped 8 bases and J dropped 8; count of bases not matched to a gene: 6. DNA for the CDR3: TGCAGTCCCATAACTAGCGGGAGGGATGAGCAGTTCTTC. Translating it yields CSPITSGRDEQFF.

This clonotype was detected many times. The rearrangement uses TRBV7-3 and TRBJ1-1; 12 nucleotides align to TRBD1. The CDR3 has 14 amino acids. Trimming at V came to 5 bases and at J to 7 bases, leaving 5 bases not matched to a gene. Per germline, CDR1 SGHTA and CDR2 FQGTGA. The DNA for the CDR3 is TGTGCCAGCAGCCAGGGACAGGGGGCAAGTGAAGCTTTCTTT. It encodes CASSQGQGASEAFF.

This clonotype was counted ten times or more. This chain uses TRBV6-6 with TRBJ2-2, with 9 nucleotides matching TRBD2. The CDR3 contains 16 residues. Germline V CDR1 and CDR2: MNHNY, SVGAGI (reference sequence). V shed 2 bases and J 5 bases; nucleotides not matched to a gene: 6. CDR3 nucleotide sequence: TGTGCCAGCAGTTACGGAGCGGGGGGCGCAACCGGGGAGCTGTTTTTT. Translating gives CASSYGAGGATGELFF.

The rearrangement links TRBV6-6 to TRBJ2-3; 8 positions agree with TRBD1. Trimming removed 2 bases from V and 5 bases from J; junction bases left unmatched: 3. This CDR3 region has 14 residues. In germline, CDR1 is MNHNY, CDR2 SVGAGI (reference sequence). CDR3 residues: CASSYQGAGDTQYF. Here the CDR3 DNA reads TGTGCCAGCAGTTACCAGGGGGCGGGAGATACGCAGTATTTT.

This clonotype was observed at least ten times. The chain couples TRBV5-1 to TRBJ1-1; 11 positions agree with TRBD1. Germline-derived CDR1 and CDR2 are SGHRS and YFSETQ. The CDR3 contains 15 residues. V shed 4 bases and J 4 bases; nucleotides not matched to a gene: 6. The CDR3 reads CASSRDRGDGTEAFF. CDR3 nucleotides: TGCGCCAGCAGCCGGGACAGGGGGGACGGCACTGAAGCTTTCTTT.

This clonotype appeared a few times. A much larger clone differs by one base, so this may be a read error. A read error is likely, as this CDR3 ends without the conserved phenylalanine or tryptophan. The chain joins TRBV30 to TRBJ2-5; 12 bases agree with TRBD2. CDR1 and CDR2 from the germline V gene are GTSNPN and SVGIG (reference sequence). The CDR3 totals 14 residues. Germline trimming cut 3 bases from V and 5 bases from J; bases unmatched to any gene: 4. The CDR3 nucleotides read TGTGCCTGGAGGACTAGCGGGAGACAGGAGACCCAGTACCTC. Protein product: CAWRTSGRQETQYL.

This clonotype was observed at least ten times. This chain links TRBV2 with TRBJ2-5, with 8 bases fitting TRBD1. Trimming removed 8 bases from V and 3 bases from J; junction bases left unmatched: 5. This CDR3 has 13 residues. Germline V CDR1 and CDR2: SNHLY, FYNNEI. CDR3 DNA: TGTGCCAGCCTAGGACAGGGCAAAGAGACCCAGTACTTC. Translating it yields CASLGQGKETQYF.

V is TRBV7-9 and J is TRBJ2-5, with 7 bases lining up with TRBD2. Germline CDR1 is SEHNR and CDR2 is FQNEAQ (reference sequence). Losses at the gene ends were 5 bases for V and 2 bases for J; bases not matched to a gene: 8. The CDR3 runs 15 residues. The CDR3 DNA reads TGTGCCAGCAGCCTCCCAGCGGGATTTCAAGAGACCCAGTACTTC. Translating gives CASSLPAGFQETQYF.

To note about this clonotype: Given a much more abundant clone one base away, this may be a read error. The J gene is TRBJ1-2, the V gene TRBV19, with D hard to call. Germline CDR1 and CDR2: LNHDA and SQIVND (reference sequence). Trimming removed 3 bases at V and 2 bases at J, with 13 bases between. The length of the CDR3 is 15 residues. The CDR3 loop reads CASSMAPDGNYGYTF. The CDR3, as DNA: TGTGCCAGTAGTATGGCGCCAGATGGGAACTATGGCTACACCTTC.

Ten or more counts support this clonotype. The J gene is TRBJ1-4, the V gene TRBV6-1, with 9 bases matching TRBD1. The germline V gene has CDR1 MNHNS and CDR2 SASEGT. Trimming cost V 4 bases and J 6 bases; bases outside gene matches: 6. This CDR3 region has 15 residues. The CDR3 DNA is TGTGCCAGCAGTGCCCTCCGGACAGGGGATGAAAAACTGTTTTTT. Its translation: CASSALRTGDEKLFF.

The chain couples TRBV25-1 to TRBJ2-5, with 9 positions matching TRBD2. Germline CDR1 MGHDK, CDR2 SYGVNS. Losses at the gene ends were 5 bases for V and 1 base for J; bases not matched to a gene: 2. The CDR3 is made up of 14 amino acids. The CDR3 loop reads CASSMRGGQETQYF. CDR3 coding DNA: TGTGCCAGCAGTATGCGGGGGGGCCAAGAGACCCAGTACTTC. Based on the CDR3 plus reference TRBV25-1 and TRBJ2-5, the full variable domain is EADIYQTPRYLVIGTGKKITLECSQTMGHDKMYWYQQDPGMELHLIHYSYGVNSTEKGDLSSESTVSRIRTEHFPLTLESARPSHTSQYLCASSMRGGQETQYFGPGTRLLVL.

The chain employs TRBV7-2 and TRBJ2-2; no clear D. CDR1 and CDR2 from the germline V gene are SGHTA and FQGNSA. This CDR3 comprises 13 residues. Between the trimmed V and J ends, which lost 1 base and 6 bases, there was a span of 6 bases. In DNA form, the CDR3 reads TGTGCCAGCAGCTTAGTACGGTCCGGGGAGCTGTTTTTT. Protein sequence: CASSLVRSGELFF.

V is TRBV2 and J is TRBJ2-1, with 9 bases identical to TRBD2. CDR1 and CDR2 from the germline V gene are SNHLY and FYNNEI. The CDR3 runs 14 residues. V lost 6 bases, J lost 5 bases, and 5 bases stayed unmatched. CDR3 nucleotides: TGTGCCAGCAGGGGGACTAGCCCGAACAATGAGCAGTTCTTC. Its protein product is CASRGTSPNNEQFF.

CDR3 amino acids: CASSSPNRGTGANVLTF. Here the CDR3 DNA reads TGTGCCAGCAGCTCACCTAACCGGGGTACCGGGGCCAACGTCCTGACTTTC. The chain couples TRBV11-3 to TRBJ2-6; possible D gene TRBD2, 5 bases. Trimming took off 4 bases at V and 4 bases at J, with 17 bases between the two ends. Germline values: CDR1 SGHNT, CDR2 YENEEA. The CDR3 sequence is 17 residues long.

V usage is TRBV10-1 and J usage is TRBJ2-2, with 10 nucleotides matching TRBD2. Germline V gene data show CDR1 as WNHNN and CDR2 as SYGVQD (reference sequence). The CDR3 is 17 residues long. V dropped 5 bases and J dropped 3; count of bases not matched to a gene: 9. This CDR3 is CASSPATSGHYTGELFF. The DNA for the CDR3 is TGCGCCAGCAGTCCCGCGACTAGCGGGCACTACACCGGGGAGCTGTTTTTT.